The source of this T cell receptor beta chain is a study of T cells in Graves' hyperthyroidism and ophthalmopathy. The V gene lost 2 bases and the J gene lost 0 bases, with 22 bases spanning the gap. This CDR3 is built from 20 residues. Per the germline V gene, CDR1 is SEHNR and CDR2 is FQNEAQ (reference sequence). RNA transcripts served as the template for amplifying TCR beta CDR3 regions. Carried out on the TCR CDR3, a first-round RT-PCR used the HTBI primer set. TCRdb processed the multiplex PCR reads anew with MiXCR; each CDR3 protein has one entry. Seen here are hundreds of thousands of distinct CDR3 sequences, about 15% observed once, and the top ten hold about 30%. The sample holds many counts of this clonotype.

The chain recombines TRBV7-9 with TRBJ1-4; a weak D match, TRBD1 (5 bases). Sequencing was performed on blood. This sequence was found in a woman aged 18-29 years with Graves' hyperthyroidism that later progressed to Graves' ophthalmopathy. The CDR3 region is CASSLQAYRGTATTNEKLFF. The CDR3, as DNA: TGTGCCAGCAGCTTACAGGCCTACCGGGGGACTGCCACAACTAATGAAAAACTGTTTTTT.